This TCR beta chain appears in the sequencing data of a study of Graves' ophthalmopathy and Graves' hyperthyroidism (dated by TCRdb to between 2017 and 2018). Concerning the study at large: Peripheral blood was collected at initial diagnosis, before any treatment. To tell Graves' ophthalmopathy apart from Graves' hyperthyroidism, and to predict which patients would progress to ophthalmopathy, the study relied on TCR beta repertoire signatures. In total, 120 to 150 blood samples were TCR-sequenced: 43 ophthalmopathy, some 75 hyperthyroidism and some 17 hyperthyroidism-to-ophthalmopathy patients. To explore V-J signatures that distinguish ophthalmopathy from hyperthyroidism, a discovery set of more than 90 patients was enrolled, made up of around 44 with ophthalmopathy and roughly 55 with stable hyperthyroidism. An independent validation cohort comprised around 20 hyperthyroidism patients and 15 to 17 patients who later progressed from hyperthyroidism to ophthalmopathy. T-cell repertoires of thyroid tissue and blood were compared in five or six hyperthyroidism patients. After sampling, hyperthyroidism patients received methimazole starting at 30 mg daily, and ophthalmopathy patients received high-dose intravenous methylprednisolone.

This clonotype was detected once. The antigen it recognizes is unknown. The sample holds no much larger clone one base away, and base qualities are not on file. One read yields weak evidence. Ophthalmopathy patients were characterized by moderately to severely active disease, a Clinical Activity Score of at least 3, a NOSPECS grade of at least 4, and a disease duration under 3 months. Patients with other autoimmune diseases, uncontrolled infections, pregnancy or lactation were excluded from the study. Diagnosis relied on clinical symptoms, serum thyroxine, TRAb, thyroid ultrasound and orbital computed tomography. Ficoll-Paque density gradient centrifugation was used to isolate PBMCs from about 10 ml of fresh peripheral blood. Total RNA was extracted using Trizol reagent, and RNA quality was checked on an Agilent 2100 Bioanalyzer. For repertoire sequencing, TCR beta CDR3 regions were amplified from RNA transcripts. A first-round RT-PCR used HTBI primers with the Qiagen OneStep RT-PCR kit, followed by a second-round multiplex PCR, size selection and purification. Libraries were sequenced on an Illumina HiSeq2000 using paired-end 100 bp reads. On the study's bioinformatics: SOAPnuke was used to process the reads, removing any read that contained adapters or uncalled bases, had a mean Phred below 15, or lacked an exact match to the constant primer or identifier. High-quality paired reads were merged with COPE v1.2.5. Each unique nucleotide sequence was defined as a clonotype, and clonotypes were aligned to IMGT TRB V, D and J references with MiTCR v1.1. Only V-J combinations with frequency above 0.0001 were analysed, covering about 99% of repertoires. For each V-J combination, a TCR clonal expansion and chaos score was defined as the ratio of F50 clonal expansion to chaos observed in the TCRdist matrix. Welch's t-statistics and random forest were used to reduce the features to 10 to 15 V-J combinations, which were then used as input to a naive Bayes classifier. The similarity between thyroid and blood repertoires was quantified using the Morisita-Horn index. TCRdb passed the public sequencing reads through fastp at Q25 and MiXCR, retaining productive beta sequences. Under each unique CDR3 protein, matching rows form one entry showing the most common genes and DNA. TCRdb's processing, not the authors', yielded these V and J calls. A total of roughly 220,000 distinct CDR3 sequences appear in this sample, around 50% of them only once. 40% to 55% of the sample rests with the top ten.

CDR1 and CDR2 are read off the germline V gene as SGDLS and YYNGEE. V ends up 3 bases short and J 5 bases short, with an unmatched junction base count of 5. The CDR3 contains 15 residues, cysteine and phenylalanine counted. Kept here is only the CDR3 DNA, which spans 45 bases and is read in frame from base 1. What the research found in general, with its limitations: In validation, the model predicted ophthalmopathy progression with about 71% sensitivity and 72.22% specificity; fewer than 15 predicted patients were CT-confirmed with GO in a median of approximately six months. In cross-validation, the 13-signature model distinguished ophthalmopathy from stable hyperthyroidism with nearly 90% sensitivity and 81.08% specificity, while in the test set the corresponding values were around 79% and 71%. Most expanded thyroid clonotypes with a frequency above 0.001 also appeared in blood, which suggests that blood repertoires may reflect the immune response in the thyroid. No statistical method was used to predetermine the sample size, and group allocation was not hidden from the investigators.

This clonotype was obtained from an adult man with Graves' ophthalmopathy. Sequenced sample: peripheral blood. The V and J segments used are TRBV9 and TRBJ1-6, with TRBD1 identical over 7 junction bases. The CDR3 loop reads CASSAWDSHNSPLHF. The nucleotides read TGTGCCAGCAGCGCTTGGGACAGTCATAATTCACCCCTCCACTTT.